The 18 T cell receptor beta chains below were found in one sample sequenced in a study of shared clonotypes between healthy human individuals. TCRdb's copy holds only in-frame clones and misses some; the assay was immunoSEQ multiplex PCR. This repertoire shows some 2,000,000 clones, approximately 96% found once; its top ten account for around 0.13%. The specimen sequenced was naive CD4+ T cells sorted from blood. As for subset: CD45RA+ positively selected. The origin of the receptors is a man younger than 30 in good health.

In DNA form, the CDR3 reads TGTGCCTGGAGTTTCGCAGGGGGCAATCAGCCCCAGCATTTT. This sequence encodes CAWSFAGGNQPQHF. The chain employs TRBV30 and TRBJ1-5, with a tentative D call TRBD1 (6 bases). The germline CDR1 and CDR2 sequences are GTSNPN and SVGIG (reference sequence). This CDR3 has 14 amino acids. Trimming stripped 2 bases from V and 2 bases from J, with 10 bases between. Combining the CDR3 with reference TRBV30 and TRBJ1-5 gives the whole variable domain SQTIHQWPATLVQPVGSPLSLECTVEGTSNPNLYWYRQAAGRGLQLLFYSVGIGQISSEVPQNLSASRPQDRQFILSSKKLLLSDSGFYLCAWSFAGGNQPQHFGDGTRLSIL.

This rearrangement joins TRBV9 to TRBJ2-3, with D hard to call. The V and J ends lost 4 bases and 0 bases respectively, with 9 bases between them. Germline V lookup: CDR1 SGDLS, CDR2 YYNGEE. The CDR3 extends over 14 amino acids. CDR3 protein: CASSSTQSTDTQYF. The CDR3 nucleotides are TGTGCCAGCAGCTCAACCCAGAGCACAGATACGCAGTATTTT. Based on the CDR3 plus reference TRBV9 and TRBJ2-3, the full variable domain is DSGVTQTPKHLITATGQRVTLRCSPRSGDLSVYWYQQSLDQGLQFLIQYYNGEERAKGNILERFSAQQFPDLHSELNLSSLELGDSALYFCASSSTQSTDTQYFGPGTRLTVL.

The rearrangement uses TRBV27 and TRBJ1-2, with D tentatively TRBD1 (5 bases). The CDR3 runs 14 residues. Trimming shortened V by 2 bases and J by 3 bases, and 10 bases separated the two germline ends. Germline V CDR1 and CDR2: MNHEY, SMNVEV (reference sequence). CDR3 amino acids: CASSLHGGDYGYTF. CDR3 DNA sequence: TGTGCCAGCAGTTTACACGGGGGTGACTATGGCTACACCTTC.

A note on this clone: Other nucleotide sequences from this sample produce the same CDR3. The chain has TRBV5-1 and TRBJ1-1; D remains ambiguous. This CDR3 is built from 12 residues. From germline, CDR1 is SGHRS and CDR2 YFSETQ. V was pared by 0 bases and J by 8 bases, with 8 bases between. The CDR3 protein is CASSLVGSEAFF. In DNA form, the CDR3 reads TGCGCCAGCAGCTTGGTAGGGTCCGAAGCTTTCTTT.

The gene calls are TRBV23-1 and TRBJ2-7; perhaps TRBD1 as D (6 bases). TRBV23-1 is an ORF for which the function is uncertain. The CDR3 runs to 15 residues. Trimming removed 3 bases from V and 0 bases from J, with 12 bases in between. CDR3 amino acids: CASSHRTVYSYEQYF. In nucleotides, the CDR3 is TGCGCCAGCAGTCACCGGACAGTCTACTCCTACGAGCAGTACTTC.

The CDR3 sequence: CASKGLAALGGTDTQYF. In DNA form, the CDR3 reads TGTGCCAGCAAGGGACTAGCGGCCCTTGGGGGCACAGATACGCAGTATTTT. This sequence joins TRBV27 and TRBJ2-3; 11 bases map to TRBD2. CDR3 length: 17 amino acids. Germline V gene data show CDR1 as MNHEY and CDR2 as SMNVEV (reference sequence). With 7 bases clipped from V and 1 base from J, the junction kept 10 bases outside the gene matches.

The CDR3 DNA follows: TGCGCCAGCCTCGGGACAGGGGGCTCTACTGAAGCTTTCTTT. Translating it yields CASLGTGGSTEAFF. This chain connects TRBV5-1 to TRBJ1-1; 12 bases map to TRBD1. The CDR3 contains 14 residues. V shed 7 bases, J shed 5 bases, and the junction held 6 bases outside the gene matches. Germline CDR1 SGHRS, CDR2 YFSETQ.

The V gene is TRBV6-1, the J gene TRBJ2-5, with D tentatively TRBD2 (5 bases). This CDR3 has 14 residues. Trimming cost V 4 bases and J 5 bases, with 14 bases left between them. Germline CDR1 and CDR2: MNHNS and SASEGT. This CDR3 is CASSVRSGWETQYF. The CDR3 DNA sequence: TGTGCCAGCAGTGTCAGAAGCGGTTGGGAGACCCAGTACTTC.

The chain couples TRBV18 to TRBJ2-5; D is possibly TRBD2 (5 bases). V was pared by 7 bases and J by 2 bases, with 11 bases between. CDR1 is KGHSH and CDR2 is LQKENI in the germline V gene. This CDR3 spans 13 amino acids. The CDR3 DNA is TGTGCCAGCTACTCTGGACTTCAAGAGACCCAGTACTTC. Protein sequence: CASYSGLQETQYF.

The rearrangement joins TRBV6-1 to TRBJ2-7, with 7 bases identical to TRBD1. The V segment lost 3 bases and the J segment 3 bases; nucleotides outside the gene matches: 8. The length of the CDR3 is 15 residues. Germline CDR1 MNHNS, CDR2 SASEGT. CDR3 amino acids: CASSDTTGVGYEQYF. DNA of the CDR3: TGTGCCAGCAGTGATACCACAGGGGTCGGCTACGAGCAGTACTTC.

The chain uses TRBV4-1 and TRBJ1-2; TRBD1 is a possible D gene (5 bases). The CDR3 is 15 residues long. V gave up 1 base and J gave up 4 bases, with 13 bases separating them. Germline V lookup: CDR1 MGHRA, CDR2 YSYEKL. CDR3 loop: CASSQVWQGRYGYTF. DNA for the CDR3: TGCGCCAGCAGCCAAGTTTGGCAGGGCCGCTATGGCTACACCTTC.

The V gene is TRBV4-2, the J gene TRBJ1-2, with 7 bases fitting TRBD1. Looked up from germline, CDR1 is LGHNA and CDR2 is YNFKEQ. This CDR3 has 15 residues. V gave up 3 bases and J gave up 6 bases; unmatched junction bases: 10. CDR3 DNA: TGTGCCAGCAGCCAGCTCTCCGGGACAGAACATGGCTACACCTTC. Its translation is CASSQLSGTEHGYTF.

J is TRBJ1-6 and V is TRBV27; no reliable D call. Per germline, CDR1 MNHEY and CDR2 SMNVEV (reference sequence). V was clipped by 5 bases and J by 5 bases, with 10 bases between them. CDR3 size: 14 residues. The CDR3 coding sequence is TGTGCCAGCAGTCCCGACTCAAATAATTCACCCCTCCACTTT. Amino acids: CASSPDSNNSPLHF.

V and J are TRBV2 and TRBJ2-5, with a weak D call TRBD2 (7 bases). Germline assignment: CDR1 SNHLY and CDR2 FYNNEI. CDR3 length: 13 amino acids. V was cut by 11 bases and J by 1 base, with 14 bases left in between. CDR3 in DNA: TGTGCCGGGGCGGGGGCCTTCCAAGAGACCCAGTACTTC. Protein: CAGAGAFQETQYF.

On this clone itself: The sample carries other DNA sequences with the same CDR3. V is TRBV6-1 and J is TRBJ2-3, with D possibly matching TRBD2 (6 bases). Trimming stripped 6 bases from V and 6 bases from J, with 7 bases between. CDR3 size: 11 residues. Germline assignment: CDR1 MNHNS and CDR2 SASEGT. CDR3 nucleotides: TGTGCCAGCAGCGGGGGTGATACGCAGTATTTT. It specifies CASSGGDTQYF.

This chain joins TRBV27 and TRBJ1-1; possibly TRBD1 for D (5 bases). CDR1 and CDR2 from the germline V gene are MNHEY and SMNVEV (reference sequence). There are 14 residues in the CDR3. V was clipped by 5 bases and J by 6 bases, with 16 bases between them. CDR3 DNA sequence: TGTGCCAGCAGTCTTTGGGCAGGGCCGGCTGAAGCTTTCTTT. It translates to CASSLWAGPAEAFF.

This rearrangement joins TRBV10-1 to TRBJ2-1; D might be TRBD1 (5 bases). Germline CDR1 is WNHNN and CDR2 is SYGVQD (reference sequence). V was trimmed by 0 bases and J by 10 bases, leaving 16 bases between them. CDR3 length: 15 residues. CDR3 loop: CASSESGLGVGEQFF. The CDR3 DNA sequence: TGCGCCAGCAGTGAGTCGGGGCTTGGGGTTGGCGAGCAGTTCTTC.

This clone appeared once. The V and J genes are TRBV21-1 and TRBJ1-4. TRBV21-1 is given as a pseudogene. This CDR3 is built from 15 residues. In DNA form, the CDR3 reads TGTGCCAGCAGCTGGACTCTGGGGAGTGGTGAAAAACTGTTTTTT. Translating it yields CASSWTLGSGEKLFF.